Listed below are T cell receptor beta chains from one sample, sequenced in a study of blood T cells in healthy people across ages. MiXCR was run by TCRdb on the 5' RACE reads, yielding one entry per CDR3 protein. This sample yields hundreds of thousands of distinct CDR3 sequences, of which 52% are seen a single time; about 13% belongs to the top ten. Source material: blood. The receptor source for this set is an elderly woman in good health. CDR3s include the opening cysteine and the closing phenylalanine or tryptophan. A D gene is named only where the DNA matches it firmly. Size is omitted from some rows. Given values are once, few, many or a class for expanded clones.

>TRBJ2-7|TRBV5-5|-|once
TGTGCCAGCAGCTGGACCCCTGGAACCTACGAGCAGTACTTC
CASSWTPGTYEQYF
>TRBJ2-3|TRBV3-1|-|-
TGTGCCAGCAGCCAAGGAGGCGGATCTAGCACAGATACGCAGTATTTT
CASSQGGGSSTDTQYF
>TRBJ2-1|TRBV7-9|TRBD2|many
TGTGCCAGCAGCTTAGCTGTCGGGGGGGACAATGAGCAGTTCTTC
CASSLAVGGDNEQFF
>TRBJ2-6|TRBV6-5|TRBD1|many
TGTGCCAGCAGTTCTACAGGGGGTATTGGGGCCAACGTCCTGACTTTC
CASSSTGGIGANVLTF
>TRBJ1-4|TRBV5-5|-|-
TGTGCCAGCAGCACTCGGGACTCCGGGGGGAGAGAAAAACTGTTTTTT
CASSTRDSGGREKLFF
>TRBJ1-1|TRBV20-1|-|-
TGCAGTGCTAGTCTTGCGAACACTGAAGCTTTCTTT
CSASLANTEAFF
>TRBJ2-7|TRBV20-1|TRBD2|-
TGCAGTGCCCCGGGGACTAGCGGGATAGGTTACAATGAGCAGTACTTC
CSAPGTSGIGYNEQYF
>TRBJ1-2|TRBV6-2/TRBV6-3|-|many
TGTGCCAGCAGTTCCCGAGGGTCACACACCTTC
CASSSRGSHTF
>TRBJ1-5|TRBV20-1|-|few
TGCAGTGCTAGTGACAGGAGATCCAATCAGCCCCAGCATTTT
CSASDRRSNQPQHF
>TRBJ2-7|TRBV5-5|-|many
TGTGCCAGCAGTCCCACTACCTCCTACGAGCAGTACTTC
CASSPTTSYEQYF
>TRBJ2-2|TRBV2|-|-
TGTGCCAGCAGCGTAATGGGTGGAGCCGGGGAGCTGTTTTTT
CASSVMGGAGELFF
>TRBJ1-5|TRBV6-5|-|-
TGTGCCAGCAGGGACGGACAGTTTAATCAGCCCCAGCATTTT
CASRDGQFNQPQHF
>TRBJ2-5|TRBV9|-|many
TGTGCCAGCAGCGTAGATACCGGCGGGGAGACCCAGTACTTC
CASSVDTGGETQYF
>TRBJ2-5|TRBV4-2|TRBD2|-
TGTGCCAGCAGCCAAGAAGCGGGGGGCTTCCAAGAGACCCAGTACTTC
CASSQEAGGFQETQYF
>TRBJ1-5|TRBV28|-|once
TGTGCCAGCAGTTTAGCGCGATATAGCAATCAGCCCCAGCATTTT
CASSLARYSNQPQHF
>TRBJ2-1|TRBV6-1|-|-
TGTGCCAGCAGTGAACGTGGGGGGGCGGCCTACAATGAGCAGTTCTTC
CASSERGGAAYNEQFF
>TRBJ1-6|TRBV9|-|-
TGTGCCAGCAGCGTAGAAAGAGAGAATTCACCCCTCCACTTT
CASSVERENSPLHF
>TRBJ2-7|TRBV2|-|few
TGTGCCAGCACCGGGTTCTTGGACTACTACGAGCAGTACTTC
CASTGFLDYYEQYF
>TRBJ2-2|TRBV24-1|-|-
TGTGCCACCAGTCCCGGAGGGGGGCCTAGGGAGCTGTTTTTT
CATSPGGGPRELFF
>TRBJ1-1|TRBV28|-|-
TGTGCCAGCAGGGGGCAGAACACTGAAGCTTTCTTT
CASRGQNTEAFF
>TRBJ2-5|TRBV25-1|-|-
TGTGCCAGCAGATCACTGGGGGAGATCATCGAGACCCAGTACTTC
CASRSLGEIIETQYF
>TRBJ1-1|TRBV12-3/TRBV12-4|TRBD1|-
TGTGCCAGCAGTTTTAGAGACAGGGGGCGGCGGACTGAAGCTTTCTTT
CASSFRDRGRRTEAFF
>TRBJ2-5|TRBV19|-|once
TGTGCCAGTAGTATATTTCTGGGTGAGACCCAGTACTTC
CASSIFLGETQYF
>TRBJ2-2|TRBV28|-|-
TGTGCCAGCTCGGTTGGGGGTTGGAACACCGGGGAGCTGTTTTTT
CASSVGGWNTGELFF
>TRBJ2-1|TRBV28|TRBD2|few
TGTGCCAGCAGTCCCTGGGGTAGCGGGAGTGACAATGGGCAGTTCTTC
CASSPWGSGSDNGQFF
>TRBJ2-7|TRBV5-1|TRBD1|many
TGCGCCAGCAGCCCCTATCTTTCCGGGACAGGGAGCTCCTACGAGCAGTACTTC
CASSPYLSGTGSSYEQYF
>TRBJ1-2|TRBV15|-|-
TGTGCCACCAGCAGATCCAACTATGGCTACACCTTC
CATSRSNYGYTF
>TRBJ2-7|TRBV29-1|-|-
TGCAGCGTCGGGAAGGTCAGCTCCTACGAGCAGTACTTC
CSVGKVSSYEQYF
>TRBJ2-1|TRBV9|TRBD2|many
TGTGCCAGCAGAGGCCTAGCGGGCACTAAGTTCTTC
CASRGLAGTKFF
>TRBJ1-2|TRBV7-2|-|-
TGTGCCAGCAGCTTAACCTTCTCAGGTGACGACTATGGCTACACCTTC
CASSLTFSGDDYGYTF
>TRBJ2-5|TRBV7-9|TRBD2|-
TGTGCCAGCATCCCGGGAGCGGGGTCTGAAGAGACCCAGTACTTC
CASIPGAGSEETQYF
>TRBJ2-7|TRBV24-1|-|-
TGTGCCACCAGTGCTGTGACATTAGCCTCCTACGAGCAGTACTTC
CATSAVTLASYEQYF
>TRBJ2-2|TRBV5-5|-|once
TGTGCCAGCAGCTCAAACTGGGACCGCACCGGGGAGCTGTTTTTT
CASSSNWDRTGELFF
>TRBJ2-3|TRBV7-2|-|many
TGTGCCAGCAGCTCCCCTCGGGGATACACAGATACGCAGTATTTT
CASSSPRGYTDTQYF
>TRBJ2-1|TRBV4-1|TRBD2|-
TGCGCCAGCAGCCATTCCCGGTCCCTAGCGGGGGGGCGCGATGAGCAGTTCTTC
CASSHSRSLAGGRDEQFF
>TRBJ2-1|TRBV5-1|TRBD2|-
TGCGCCAGCAGCATGGGACTAGCGTTCAATGAGCAGTTCTTC
CASSMGLAFNEQFF
>TRBJ2-3|TRBV4-3|TRBD2|-
TGCGCCAGCAGCCAAGAGAATCGGGAGGGAGATACGCAGTATTTT
CASSQENREGDTQYF
>TRBJ1-2|TRBV30|-|-
TGTGCCTGGACGCAGGGGACCACGAATAACAGTGGCTACACCTTC
CAWTQGTTNNSGYTF
>TRBJ1-1|TRBV4-1|-|-
TGCGCCAGCAGCCAAGATGGCCCAGGTGACAACACTGAAGCTTTCTTT
CASSQDGPGDNTEAFF
>TRBJ2-5|TRBV10-3|TRBD2|-
TGTGCCACCGAGCGGGAAAGGTTAGAGACCCAGTACTTC
CATERERLETQYF
>TRBJ2-7|TRBV20-1|-|-
TGCAGTGCTAGAGATCTTGGTGATGAGCAGTACTTC
CSARDLGDEQYF
>TRBJ2-2|TRBV24-1|TRBD2|-
TGTGCCACCAGTCTAGCGGGAACCGGGGAGCTGTTTTTT
CATSLAGTGELFF
>TRBJ1-2|TRBV2|-|many
TGTGCCAGCAGCTTAGTACACAGCTACACCTTC
CASSLVHSYTF
>TRBJ1-4|TRBV24-1|TRBD1|-
TGTGCCACCAGTGATTACCCGGGACAGGGTGTCGGTGAAAAACTGTTTTTT
CATSDYPGQGVGEKLFF
>TRBJ2-1|TRBV12-3/TRBV12-4|TRBD2|-
TGTGCCAGCAGTTTAGTGGCTAGCGGGGGCCAACCCAATGAGCAGTTCTTC
CASSLVASGGQPNEQFF
>TRBJ2-1|TRBV7-9|TRBD2|many
TGTGCCAGCAGCTTATTCGGGGGGGCCATTGAGCAGTTCTTC
CASSLFGGAIEQFF
>TRBJ1-5|TRBV2|-|many
TGTGCCAGCAGTGAAAGTAGGACTTATCAGCCCCAGCATTTT
CASSESRTYQPQHF
>TRBJ2-7|TRBV12-3/TRBV12-4|TRBD1|-
TGTGCCAGCAGTCCGGGACAGGGGACAACTGAGCAGTACTTC
CASSPGQGTTEQYF
>TRBJ2-1|TRBV5-1|TRBD1|-
TGCGCCAGCAGGATACAGGGGGCGGTCAATGAGCAGTTCTTC
CASRIQGAVNEQFF